This T cell receptor beta chain was captured in a study of blood T cells in healthy people across ages. It was with a sample-barcoded 5' primer and a J-beta primer mix that a second PCR of about 6 to 12 cycles was run. Template switching added a 12-random-nucleotide identifier to every cDNA molecule. One entry per CDR3 protein, called by TCRdb with MiXCR from the 5' RACE reads. The sample includes 1.5 million to 2 million distinct CDR3 sequences, roughly 49% of them seen just once. CDR3 length: 17 residues. Germline CDR1 and CDR2: SGHTA and FQGNSA. V lost 5 bases and J lost 2, with 16 bases in between.

J is TRBJ1-6 and V is TRBV7-2, with D perhaps TRBD1 (5 bases). The sample taken for sequencing was blood. The source is a woman in her thirties or forties in good health. This CDR3 is CASSAPGRAPYNSPLHF. Here the CDR3 DNA reads TGTGCCAGCAGCGCTCCGGGACGAGCTCCCTATAATTCACCCCTCCACTTT. Drawing the rest from reference TRBV7-2 and TRBJ1-6, the complete variable domain is GAGVSQSPSNKVTEKGKDVELRCDPISGHTALYWYRQSLGQGLEFLIYFQGNSAPDKSGLPSDRFSAERTGGSVSTLTIQRTQQEDSAVYLCASSAPGRAPYNSPLHFGNGTRLTVT.